The table lists the clone carrying this T cell receptor beta chain with a few counts. Antigen: not known. TCRdb analysed the 5' RACE reads with MiXCR anew, one entry per CDR3 protein. The data show around 400,000 distinct CDR3 sequences, about 24% seen once. The V gene lost 8 bases and the J gene lost 1 base, with 14 bases spanning the gap. Germline V CDR1 and CDR2: SGHNT, YENEEA. The CDR3 is 14 amino acids. The data were obtained in a study of T-cell memory formation after mild COVID-19. The overall study: The two donors had largely donor-specific TCR clusters. Whole-study results and caveats: Among clones contracting day 15 to 85, CD4/CD8 was balanced, whereas later expanders leaned CD4+.

The sequencing sample was made of PBMCs or a T cell subset sorted from them (not recorded which). This clonotype was sampled from an adult woman who had mild COVID-19 (a few samples of this study predate the infection). Cell type and time point are not known. The V call is TRBV11-3, the J call TRBJ1-1; D might be TRBD1 (5 bases). CDR3 DNA: TGTGCCAGCTCTAGGGACGGAAAGAACACTGAAGCTTTCTTT. Encoded protein: CASSRDGKNTEAFF.